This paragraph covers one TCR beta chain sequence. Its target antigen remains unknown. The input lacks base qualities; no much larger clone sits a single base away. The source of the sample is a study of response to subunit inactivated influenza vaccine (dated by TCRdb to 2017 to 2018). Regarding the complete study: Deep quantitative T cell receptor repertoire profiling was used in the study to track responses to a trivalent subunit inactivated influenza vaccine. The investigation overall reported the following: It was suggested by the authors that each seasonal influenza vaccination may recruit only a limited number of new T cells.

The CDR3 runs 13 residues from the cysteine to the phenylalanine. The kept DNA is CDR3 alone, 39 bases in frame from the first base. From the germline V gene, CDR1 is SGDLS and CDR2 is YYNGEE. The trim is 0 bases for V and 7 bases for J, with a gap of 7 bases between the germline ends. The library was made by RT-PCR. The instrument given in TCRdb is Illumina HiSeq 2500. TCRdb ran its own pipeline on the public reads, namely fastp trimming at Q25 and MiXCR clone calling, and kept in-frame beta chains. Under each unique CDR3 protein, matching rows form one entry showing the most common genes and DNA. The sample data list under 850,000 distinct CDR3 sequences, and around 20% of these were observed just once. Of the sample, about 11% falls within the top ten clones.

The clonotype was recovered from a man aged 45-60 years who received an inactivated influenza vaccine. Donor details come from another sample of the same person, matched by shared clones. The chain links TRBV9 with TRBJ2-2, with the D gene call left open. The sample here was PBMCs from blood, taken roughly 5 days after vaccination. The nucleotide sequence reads TGTGCCAGCAGCGTAGATTTGGGCGGGGAGCTGTTTTTT. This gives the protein CASSVDLGGELFF.